Below, 13 T cell receptor beta chains from the same sample are listed, as sequenced in a study of blood T cell repertoires in COVID-19. The protocol was immunoSEQ multiplex PCR, while the TCRdb copy is restricted to in-frame clones and leaves out a portion. The sample comprises 100,000 to 150,000 clones, around four fifths of which are singletons, and roughly 25% rests with the top ten. The sequenced sample consisted of peripheral blood. The receptors here all came from a human donor in a cohort sampled during active COVID-19.

J is TRBJ2-1 and V is TRBV7-2; possible D gene TRBD2, 5 bases. V was shortened by 5 bases and J by 9 bases, with 17 bases between the two germline ends. Per the germline V gene, CDR1 is SGHTA and CDR2 is FQGNSA. CDR3 size: 14 residues. CDR3 loop: CASSPEAARGEQFF. The CDR3 DNA sequence: TGTGCCAGCAGCCCGGAGGCAGCGAGAGGTGAGCAGTTCTTC.

The V call is TRBV7-2, the J call TRBJ1-2; no firm D call. CDR1 and CDR2 from the germline V gene are SGHTA and FQGNSA. Trimming removed 1 base from V and 4 bases from J, with 7 bases in between. The CDR3 length is 13 residues. CDR3 region: CASSLGQFYGYTF. CDR3 sequence (DNA): TGTGCCAGCAGCTTAGGTCAGTTCTATGGCTACACCTTC. Full variable domain (missing parts from reference TRBV7-2 and TRBJ1-2): GAGVSQSPSNKVTEKGKDVELRCDPISGHTALYWYRQSLGQGLEFLIYFQGNSAPDKSGLPSDRFSAERTGGSVSTLTIQRTQQEDSAVYLCASSLGQFYGYTFGSGTRLTVV.

This chain connects TRBV7-8 to TRBJ2-1; 8 bases line up with TRBD2. V dropped 8 bases and J dropped 10; count of bases not matched to a gene: 16. This CDR3 is built from 15 residues. Germline V gene sequence: CDR1 SGHVS, CDR2 FQNEAQ. The CDR3 sequence is CASSSGLAGTGEQFF. The CDR3 bases are TGTGCCAGCTCCTCAGGGTTAGCGGGGACGGGGGAGCAGTTCTTC.

V gene TRBV29-1 combines with J gene TRBJ1-1; perhaps TRBD1 as D (5 bases). V was shortened by 4 bases and J by 4 bases, with 16 bases between the two germline ends. There are 14 residues in the CDR3. The V gene's germline CDR1 is SQVTM and CDR2 ANQGSEA. CDR3 loop: CSVVWDGGGTEAFF. CDR3 coding DNA: TGCAGCGTTGTCTGGGACGGGGGAGGCACTGAAGCTTTCTTT.

This clone was seen just once. In the same sample, other DNA sequences code for this CDR3. The chain combines TRBV28 with TRBJ2-5, with 7 bases fitting TRBD1. This CDR3 contains 16 residues. Trimming at V came to 5 bases and at J to 1 base, leaving 10 bases not matched to a gene. The germline gives CDR1 MDHEN, CDR2 SYDVKM. The CDR3 nucleotides are TGTGCCAGCAGTCCTCGACAGGGACGGGGCCAAGAGACCCAGTACTTC. Encoded protein: CASSPRQGRGQETQYF.

The V and J genes are TRBV2 and TRBJ2-2, with unresolved D. Per germline, CDR1 SNHLY and CDR2 FYNNEI. V dropped 6 bases and J dropped 1 base, with 6 bases sitting between them. CDR3 length: 13 amino acids. The CDR3 DNA follows: TGTGCCAGCAGGACTGAGAACACCGGGGAGCTGTTTTTT. Protein sequence: CASRTENTGELFF.

This clone was counted between two and nine times. The chain joins TRBV6-5 to TRBJ1-5; D is undetermined. V lost 7 bases and J 7 bases, leaving 20 bases between the germline ends. Germline CDR1 reads MNHEY; CDR2 reads SVGAGI. CDR3 length equals 15 residues. CDR3 protein: CASTLTTELGQPQHF. The CDR3 bases are TGTGCCAGCACCTTGACTACAGAATTGGGGCAGCCCCAGCATTTT.

The CDR3 spells CASSLQEISNQPQHF. The CDR3 DNA reads as TGTGCCAGCTCACTACAGGAGATTAGCAATCAGCCCCAGCATTTT. The rearrangement links TRBV18 to TRBJ1-5; tentatively, D is TRBD1 (5 bases). V was cut by 4 bases and J by 0 bases, with 10 bases left in between. This CDR3 comprises 15 residues. CDR1 KGHSH and CDR2 LQKENI come from the germline V gene.

The chain is built from TRBV5-1 and TRBJ2-7; TRBD2 might be the D (6 bases). Germline CDR1 reads SGHRS; CDR2 reads YFSETQ. Trimming removed 0 bases from V and 3 bases from J, with 13 bases in between. This CDR3 has 15 residues. The CDR3 DNA reads as TGCGCCAGCAGCTTGGGTTCGGGAGTCTTCTACGAGCAGTACTTC. This encodes CASSLGSGVFYEQYF.

The chain combines TRBV6-1 with TRBJ1-6; D is uncertain. The ends were cut back, 2 bases at V and 9 bases at J, with 5 bases in the middle. The V gene's germline CDR1 is MNHNS and CDR2 SASEGT. CDR3 length: 12 residues. DNA for the CDR3: TGTGCCAGCAGTGAAAGCGGTTCACCCCTCCACTTT. Its protein product is CASSESGSPLHF.

The chain couples TRBV7-2 to TRBJ1-4; D is possibly TRBD1 (5 bases). The CDR3 length is 15 residues. CDR1 and CDR2 (germline): SGHTA, FQGNSA. V was cut by 4 bases and J by 8 bases, with 17 bases left in between. DNA for the CDR3: TGTGCCAGCAGCTCCGAGGCGGCGCGGGGCGAAAAACTGTTTTTT. As protein: CASSSEAARGEKLFF.

CDR3 DNA: TGTGCCAGCAGCCTAGCTTTGGGAAACACCATATATTTT. This codes for CASSLALGNTIYF. V gene TRBV9 combines with J gene TRBJ1-3; D is undetermined. CDR1 is SGDLS and CDR2 is YYNGEE in the germline V gene. The CDR3 is made up of 13 amino acids. The V gene lost 4 bases and the J gene lost 4 bases, with 9 bases spanning the gap.

Only a few counts were recorded for this clone. The V call is TRBV9, the J call TRBJ1-2, with D uncertain. CDR3 size: 14 residues. CDR1 SGDLS and CDR2 YYNGEE come from the germline V gene. Between the trimmed V and J ends, which lost 0 bases and 4 bases, there was a span of 10 bases. CDR3 coding DNA: TGTGCCAGCAGCGTAGGGCCCGGGAGCTATGGCTACACCTTC. Translating gives CASSVGPGSYGYTF.